The source of this T cell receptor beta chain is a study of glioma-infiltrating T cells. V dropped 1 base and J dropped 0; count of bases not matched to a gene: 2. CDR1 and CDR2 from the germline V gene are LGHNA and YSLEER. The CDR3 extends over 15 amino acids. Study observations and caveats: Tissue-blood divergence was below expectation in non-neoplastic patients, above in gliomas.

In its sample, this clonotype was seen a few times. What it binds is unknown. The iRepertoire nested amplicon-rescue multiplex PCR amplified TCR alpha and beta CDR3s from RNA. TCRdb passed the multiplex PCR reads through MiXCR, listing each CDR3 protein once. This table has approximately 400,000 distinct CDR3 sequences, roughly two fifths appearing once. Sequenced: glioma tissue, nonneoplastic brain tissue, or PBMCs (not recorded which). This chain uses TRBV4-3 with TRBJ1-1, with 7 bases fitting TRBD1. This clonotype was obtained from a human donor with low-grade glioma or glioblastoma, undergoing nonglioma brain surgery, or in good health (not recorded which). CDR3 nucleotide sequence: TGCGCCAGCAGCCAAGGACAGGGAATGAACACTGAAGCTTTCTTT. Its translation is CASSQGQGMNTEAFF.